This T cell receptor (beta chain) was found in a study of regulatory T cells in long-lasting Graves disease. Arm-PCR with iRepertoire HTBI primers amplified the CDR3 regions for these TCR beta libraries. TCRdb itself ran the multiplex PCR reads through MiXCR, one entry per CDR3 protein. The repertoire holds 350,000 to 550,000 distinct CDR3 sequences, with just under 15% as singletons. Study-level results: Segments TRBV28, TRBJ1-2 and TRBJ2-5 showed preferential usage in persistent disease.

This clonotype was detected many times. Its antigen remains unidentified. The sample's time point: newly diagnosed GD, antithyroid drugs for less than 3 months. The authors made the TCR library using RNA they extracted from PBMCs. Clinicians diagnosed Graves' disease using American Thyroid Association guidelines. The CDR3 runs to 16 residues. V lost 2 bases, J lost 0 bases, and 3 bases stayed unmatched. Germline CDR1 and CDR2: MNHEY and SVGEGT. These data were also filed under a second study, of T cells in Graves' hyperthyroidism and ophthalmopathy. As reported in that work: Uncontrolled infection, other autoimmune disease, pregnancy or lactation barred patients from enrollment. TCR CDR3 regions were first amplified by RT-PCR with HTBI primers.

The source was peripheral blood mononuclear cells (PBMCs), collected at new diagnosis, from a patient treated with antithyroid drugs. The origin of this receptor is a woman in her 30s with Graves disease. V and J are TRBV6-2 or TRBV6-3 and TRBJ2-1; 8 nucleotides line up with TRBD2. The CDR3 loop is CASSYGSGSSYNEQFF. CDR3 nucleotide sequence: TGTGCCAGCAGTTACGGGAGCGGGAGCTCCTACAATGAGCAGTTCTTC.